Described below is a single T cell receptor (beta chain) sequence and its context. Trimming cost V 5 bases and J 5 bases; bases outside gene matches: 4. The length of the CDR3 is 13 residues. In germline, CDR1 is SNHLY, CDR2 FYNNEI. Only in-frame clones appear in the TCRdb table, and some are missing; sequencing was by immunoSEQ multiplex PCR. Of under 150,000 clones in the sample, approximately 94% were seen once. The sample comes from a study of control samples from healthy donors and cancer patients. Sample: blood. The origin of this receptor is a man aged 25-45 years in good health. This chain connects TRBV2 to TRBJ2-5, with 8 bases aligning to TRBD1. The chain's CDR3 is CASSFTGGETQYF. The CDR3 DNA is TGTGCCAGCAGTTTTACAGGGGGGGAGACCCAGTACTTC.